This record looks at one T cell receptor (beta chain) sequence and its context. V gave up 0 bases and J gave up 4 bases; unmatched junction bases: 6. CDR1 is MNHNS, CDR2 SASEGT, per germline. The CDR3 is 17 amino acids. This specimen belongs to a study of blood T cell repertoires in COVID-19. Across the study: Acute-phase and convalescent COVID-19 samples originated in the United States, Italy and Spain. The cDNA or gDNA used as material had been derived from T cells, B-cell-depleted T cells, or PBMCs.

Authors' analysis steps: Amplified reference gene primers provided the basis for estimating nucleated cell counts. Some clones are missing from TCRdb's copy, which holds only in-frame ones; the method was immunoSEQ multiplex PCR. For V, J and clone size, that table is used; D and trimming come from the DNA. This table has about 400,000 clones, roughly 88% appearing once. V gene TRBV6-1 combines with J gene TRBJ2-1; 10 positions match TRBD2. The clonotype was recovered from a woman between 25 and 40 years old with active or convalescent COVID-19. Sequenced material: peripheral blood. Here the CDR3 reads CASSEAPRTSGYNEQFF. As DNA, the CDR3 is TGTGCCAGCAGTGAAGCTCCCCGGACTAGCGGTTACAATGAGCAGTTCTTC.